One sample yielded the 26 T cell receptor beta chains listed below, sequenced in a study of T cell responses to AZD1222 COVID-19 vaccine. Repertoires were generated with immunoSEQ multiplex PCR, while TCRdb's copy carries only in-frame clones and drops some. Of some 100,000 clones listed, 88% are singletons. The source material was peripheral blood, sampled 28 days after the second AZD1222 dose. These receptors were obtained from an adult who received the AZD1222 COVID-19 vaccine.

The rearrangement uses TRBV27 and TRBJ2-7; D may be TRBD1 (5 bases). Trimming cost V 7 bases and J 1 base, with 14 bases left between them. Germline V CDR1 and CDR2: MNHEY, SMNVEV (reference sequence). The length of the CDR3 is 14 residues. The CDR3 sequence: CASNGAGQSYEQYF. The CDR3 DNA follows: TGTGCCAGCAATGGTGCAGGGCAATCCTACGAGCAGTACTTC.

The chain is built from TRBV30 and TRBJ2-2; D tentatively reads TRBD1 or TRBD2 (5 bases each). V shed 5 bases and J shed 6 bases, with 10 bases lying between them. This CDR3 spans 12 amino acids. The germline V gene has CDR1 GTSNPN and CDR2 SVGIG (reference sequence). The chain's CDR3 is CAWLGDPGELFF. The CDR3, as DNA: TGTGCCTGGTTGGGGGACCCCGGGGAGCTGTTTTTT.

This clone occurred once. The chain has TRBV19 and TRBJ1-2; 7 bases match TRBD1. Germline values: CDR1 LNHDA, CDR2 SQIVND (reference sequence). The junction had 3 bases not matched to a gene; V was cut back by 1 base and J by 7 bases. CDR3 length equals 13 residues. The CDR3 nucleotides are TGTGCCAGTAGTATAGGCCACAGGGGTGGCTACACCTTC. Translated, it gives CASSIGHRGGYTF. Looking up the rest from reference TRBV19 and TRBJ1-2 gives the full variable domain: DGGITQSPKYLFRKEGQNVTLSCEQNLNHDAMYWYRQDPGQGLRLIYYSQIVNDFQKGDIAEGYSVSREKKESFPLTVTSAQKNPTAFYLCASSIGHRGGYTFGSGTRLTVV.

The chain carries TRBV5-1 and TRBJ1-4; D call uncertain. The germline V gene has CDR1 SGHRS and CDR2 YFSETQ. This CDR3 comprises 14 residues. The V end was cut by 0 bases, the J end by 8 bases, with 11 bases between. This CDR3 reads CASSLGGLDEKLFF. The CDR3 region has the DNA TGCGCCAGCAGCTTGGGAGGATTGGACGAAAAACTGTTTTTT.

The V and J genes are TRBV15 and TRBJ1-2, with D possibly matching TRBD1 (5 bases). Trimming removed 1 base from V and 6 bases from J, with 12 bases in between. Per the germline V gene, CDR1 is LNHNV and CDR2 is YYDKDF (reference sequence). The CDR3 is 14 residues long. The chain's CDR3 is CATSRVGREHGYTF. CDR3 DNA: TGTGCCACCAGCAGAGTAGGCAGGGAACATGGCTACACCTTC.

This sequence joins TRBV19 and TRBJ1-2; D not resolved. CDR1 and CDR2 (germline): LNHDA, SQIVND (reference sequence). V was trimmed by 7 bases and J by 0 bases, leaving 9 bases between them. CDR3 size: 13 residues. The CDR3 DNA sequence: TGTGCCAGTAAGGATCGATCTAACTATGGCTACACCTTC. This sequence encodes CASKDRSNYGYTF.

V usage is TRBV6-6 and J usage is TRBJ1-2; D gene unclear. The CDR3 extends over 13 amino acids. V was cut by 6 bases and J by 5 bases, with 13 bases left in between. Germline V gene lookup returns CDR1 MNHNY and CDR2 SVGAGI (reference sequence). The CDR3 sequence is CASSIDEGYGYTF. DNA for the CDR3: TGTGCCAGCAGCATAGACGAGGGTTATGGCTACACCTTC.

This clone showed up just once. This rearrangement joins TRBV5-6 to TRBJ1-3; 9 nucleotides align to TRBD1. CDR1 is SGHDT, CDR2 YYEEEE, per germline. V was clipped by 0 bases and J by 6 bases; unmatched bases: 1. The CDR3 contains 14 residues. The CDR3 bases are TGTGCCAGCAGCTTGGGGACAGGGGTAAACACCATATATTTT. It translates to CASSLGTGVNTIYF.

This chain links TRBV30 with TRBJ1-5; D is ambiguous. V lost 1 base and J 4 bases, leaving 8 bases between the germline ends. Germline CDR1 GTSNPN, CDR2 SVGIG (reference sequence). This CDR3 is 13 amino acids long. The CDR3 loop reads CAWSATWNQPQHF. The CDR3 DNA reads as TGTGCCTGGAGTGCGACCTGGAATCAGCCCCAGCATTTT.

This sequence joins TRBV5-5 and TRBJ1-6; TRBD1 matches at 7 bases. Germline V gives CDR1 SGHKS, CDR2 YYEKEE (reference sequence). The CDR3 length is 16 residues. The ends lost 4 bases at V and 0 bases at J; junction bases unmatched: 4. The CDR3, as DNA: TGTGCCAGCAGCGGGACAGTTAGCTCCTATAATTCACCCCTCCACTTT. Its protein product is CASSGTVSSYNSPLHF.

This chain connects TRBV6-6 to TRBJ2-1; 10 nucleotides match TRBD2. The germline gives CDR1 MNHNY, CDR2 SVGAGI (reference sequence). V trimming: 4 bases; J trimming: 8 bases; junction bases outside the gene matches: 8. The CDR3 has 15 residues. The CDR3, as DNA: TGTGCCAGCAGTTGGTCCAGCGGGAGGGGCGATGAGCAGTTCTTC. Encoded protein: CASSWSSGRGDEQFF.

This rearrangement joins TRBV6-4 to TRBJ2-2; D not resolved. CDR1 and CDR2 (germline): MRHNA, SNTAGT. This CDR3 contains 16 residues. V lost 0 bases, J lost 3 bases, and 11 bases lay in between. This CDR3 is CASSDSGGPYTGELFF. The CDR3 nucleotides are TGTGCCAGCAGTGACTCGGGCGGACCCTACACCGGGGAGCTGTTTTTT.

The chain uses TRBV19 and TRBJ2-6; the D is unclear. This CDR3 has 18 amino acids. The V gene's germline CDR1 is LNHDA and CDR2 SQIVND (reference sequence). The V end was cut by 10 bases, the J end by 0 bases, with 22 bases between. The CDR3 DNA sequence: TGTGCCACCCTGAGAGGTGGACGGCCCAGCTCTGGGGCCAACGTCCTGACTTTC. Encoded protein: CATLRGGRPSSGANVLTF.

The CDR3 is CASSYDGYGYTF. The DNA for the CDR3 is TGTGCCAGCAGTTACGACGGCTATGGCTACACCTTC. The rearrangement uses TRBV6-2 or TRBV6-3 and TRBJ1-2; D is uncertain. The CDR3 length is 12 residues. V lost 2 bases to trimming and J lost 4 bases, with 5 bases between them. The germline V gene encodes CDR1 MNHEY and CDR2 SVGEGT.

CDR3 loop: CASRRQSKKLFF. The CDR3 nucleotides read TGTGCCAGTCGTAGACAGTCTAAAAAACTGTTTTTT. The V gene is TRBV2, the J gene TRBJ1-4; maybe TRBD1 (5 bases). Germline V lookup: CDR1 SNHLY, CDR2 FYNNEI. Trimming took off 9 bases at V and 9 bases at J, with 14 bases between the two ends. The length of the CDR3 is 12 residues.

The chain couples TRBV6-5 to TRBJ2-7; TRBD2 aligns across 7 bases. Trimming removed 2 bases from V and 2 bases from J; junction bases left unmatched: 6. The CDR3 covers 15 residues. Per germline, CDR1 MNHEY and CDR2 SVGAGI. CDR3 region: CASSYQAGTPYEQYF. CDR3 coding DNA: TGTGCCAGCAGTTACCAAGCGGGGACCCCCTACGAGCAGTACTTC.

The sample holds one count of this clone. This chain joins TRBV10-3 and TRBJ2-1, with TRBD2 matching over 14 bases. The CDR3 has 16 amino acids. Germline V gene sequence: CDR1 ENHRY, CDR2 SYGVKD. J was trimmed by 4 bases and V by 3 bases; bases with no gene match: 2. The CDR3 loop is CAISDGLAGGYNEQFF. The CDR3 DNA sequence: TGTGCCATCAGTGACGGACTAGCGGGGGGATACAATGAGCAGTTCTTC.

J is TRBJ1-1 and V is TRBV5-1; the match to TRBD1 covers 7 bases. The CDR3 has 15 residues. Losses at the gene ends were 4 bases for V and 0 bases for J; bases not matched to a gene: 6. The germline gives CDR1 SGHRS, CDR2 YFSETQ. CDR3 sequence reads: CASSPWDRMNTEAFF. CDR3 DNA: TGCGCCAGCAGCCCCTGGGACAGAATGAACACTGAAGCTTTCTTT.

The chain uses TRBV7-9 and TRBJ1-2; D unclear. The CDR3 is 13 residues long. The V gene lost 6 bases and the J gene lost 5 bases, with 13 bases spanning the gap. Germline CDR1 and CDR2: SEHNR and FQNEAQ (reference sequence). CDR3 loop: CASSQFDIYGYTF. The DNA for the CDR3 is TGTGCCAGCAGTCAATTCGACATTTATGGCTACACCTTC.

This clone ranks as medium-sized (0.01 to 0.1%). J is TRBJ2-3 and V is TRBV5-1, with TRBD2 identical over 7 bases. This CDR3 has 13 amino acids. The trim removed 1 base at V and 5 bases at J, leaving 1 base unmatched. Germline V CDR1 and CDR2: SGHRS, YFSETQ. This CDR3 is CASSLSGVDTQYF. The CDR3 nucleotides read TGCGCCAGCAGCTTGAGCGGGGTAGATACGCAGTATTTT.

The chain recombines TRBV18 with TRBJ1-2, with D hard to call. CDR3 length: 15 amino acids. Germline assignment: CDR1 KGHSH and CDR2 LQKENI. Trimming took 2 bases from V and 4 from J, leaving 14 bases between them. The CDR3 DNA reads as TGTGCCAGCTCACCAAACAGCCCAGCTCCCTATGGCTACACCTTC. Translated, it gives CASSPNSPAPYGYTF.

The rearrangement uses TRBV10-1 and TRBJ2-7; D remains unclear. The CDR3 sequence is 11 residues long. Trimming cost V 11 bases and J 3 bases, with 11 bases left between them. CDR1 is WNHNN and CDR2 is SYGVQD in the germline V gene (reference sequence). The CDR3 nucleotides read TGCGCCGACTTACTCTACTACGAGCAGTACTTC. This encodes CADLLYYEQYF.

The genes are TRBV6-5 and TRBJ1-5; the D gene is possibly TRBD1 (5 bases). V lost 2 bases, J lost 6 bases, and 8 bases lay in between. There are 13 residues in the CDR3. CDR1 is MNHEY, CDR2 SVGAGI, per germline. The CDR3 is CASSYQGPQPQHF. In DNA, the CDR3 is TGTGCCAGCAGTTACCAGGGCCCTCAGCCCCAGCATTTT.

V gene TRBV4-3 combines with J gene TRBJ1-4, with TRBD1 identical over 7 bases. Losses at the gene ends were 0 bases for V and 8 bases for J; bases not matched to a gene: 6. CDR1 and CDR2 (germline): LGHNA, YSLEER. CDR3 length equals 15 residues. The CDR3 is CASSQEGGEGEKLFF. In DNA, the CDR3 is TGCGCCAGCAGCCAAGAAGGGGGCGAGGGAGAAAAACTGTTTTTT.

The J gene is TRBJ1-5, the V gene TRBV7-8; 7 bases map to TRBD1. Per germline, CDR1 SGHVS and CDR2 FQNEAQ. The J segment lost 3 bases and the V segment lost 5 bases, leaving 7 bases of the junction unmatched. The CDR3 spans 15 residues. CDR3: CASSPTQGPNQPQHF. In DNA form, the CDR3 reads TGTGCCAGCAGCCCAACACAGGGGCCCAATCAGCCCCAGCATTTT.

The chain uses TRBV30 and TRBJ1-5; weak D call: TRBD1 (6 bases). CDR3 size: 14 residues. The ends were cut back, 2 bases at V and 5 bases at J, with 13 bases in the middle. Per germline, CDR1 GTSNPN and CDR2 SVGIG (reference sequence). The CDR3 is CAWSTTGGHQPQHF. As DNA, the CDR3 is TGTGCCTGGAGTACCACGGGGGGCCATCAGCCCCAGCATTTT.